The source of this T cell receptor beta chain is a study of glioma-infiltrating T cells. Study-level information: Low-grade gliomas were grade II; glioblastomas were grade IV at initial diagnosis. Whole-study findings and limits: Signature shared blood CDR3 motifs were enriched in low-divergence and depleted in high-divergence patients.

Germline CDR1 MGHRA, CDR2 YSYEKL. Trimming stripped 0 bases from V and 3 bases from J, with 12 bases between. The CDR3 length is 16 residues. Using RNA template, CDR3s of TCR alpha and beta were amplified with iRepertoire arm-PCR. TCRdb redid the calling of the multiplex PCR reads with MiXCR, one entry per CDR3 protein. The table lists more than 350,000 distinct CDR3 sequences, roughly two fifths of them singletons. To note about this clonotype: Its antigen is undetermined.

The chain combines TRBV4-1 with TRBJ1-5, with unresolved D. The sequence was obtained from a human donor with low-grade glioma or glioblastoma, undergoing nonglioma brain surgery, or in good health (not recorded which). Sequenced: glioma tissue, nonneoplastic brain tissue, or PBMCs (not recorded which). CDR3 bases: TGCGCCAGCAGCCAAGATTATCGACGGCCCAATCAGCCCCAGCATTTT. Residues: CASSQDYRRPNQPQHF.